These T cell receptor beta chains were read from a single sample in a study of blood T cells in healthy people across ages. TCRdb itself ran the 5' RACE reads through MiXCR, one entry per CDR3 protein. In the table there are about 730,000 distinct CDR3 sequences, more than 40% of which are singletons. Sample: blood. All receptors come from a woman aged 60-70 years in good health. The CDR3 runs from the conserved cysteine through the conserved F or W. Each record gives: clone size, V gene, J gene, D gene, CDR3 DNA, CDR3 protein. D genes are given only for firm matches. For some rows the clone size is stated as once, few or many, or as a class when expanded; others skip it.

once	TRBV13	TRBJ2-1	TRBD1	TGTGCCAGCAGTCCTCGGACAGGGGGATCCTACAATGAGCAGTTCTTC	CASSPRTGGSYNEQFF
NA	TRBV10-3	TRBJ2-7	NA	TGTGCCATCAGTGATCCTGGACAGAGTCCCTACGAGCAGTACTTC	CAISDPGQSPYEQYF
NA	TRBV6-5	TRBJ2-7	TRBD2	TGTGCCAGCAGTGACGATCTTACTAGCGGGAACTACGAGCAGTACTTC	CASSDDLTSGNYEQYF
few	TRBV7-3	TRBJ2-5	TRBD2	TGTGCCAGCAGCCCCCCCCGAGGTAGCGGGGTCCAAGAGACCCAGTACTTC	CASSPPRGSGVQETQYF
few	TRBV18	TRBJ1-1	NA	TGTGCCAGCTCACCAAGCGTCCTAGGGGATACTGAAGCTTTCTTT	CASSPSVLGDTEAFF
NA	TRBV7-9	TRBJ1-1	NA	TGTGCCAGCAGGGTTAGGGGACATAGGAACACTGAAGCTTTCTTT	CASRVRGHRNTEAFF
many	TRBV11-2	TRBJ2-3	NA	TGTGCCAGCAGCTTAGCGGCTGGAATAACCCCCTCAGATACGCAGTATTTT	CASSLAAGITPSDTQYF
few	TRBV6-2/TRBV6-3	TRBJ2-1	TRBD2	TGTGCCAGCAGTTTACAGCGGGACCACAATGAGCAGTTCTTC	CASSLQRDHNEQFF
few	TRBV7-3	TRBJ2-7	NA	TGTGCCAGCAGCTTAACGAGGGACTCCTACGAGCAGTACTTC	CASSLTRDSYEQYF
NA	TRBV7-3	TRBJ2-1	TRBD1	TGTGCCAGCAGCTCACCGGGACAGGGTGTAAATGAGCAGTTCTTC	CASSSPGQGVNEQFF
NA	TRBV29-1	TRBJ2-5	TRBD1	TGCAGCGTTTGGGACAGGGGGCAAGAGACCCAGTACTTC	CSVWDRGQETQYF
NA	TRBV7-9	TRBJ1-4	NA	TGTGCCAGCAGCTTAGACAGGGACGGCGACAAACTGTTTTTT	CASSLDRDGDKLFF
many	TRBV25-1	TRBJ2-7	NA	TGTGCCAGCAGTGAATCCGGTAGCTCCTACGAGCAGTACTTC	CASSESGSSYEQYF
NA	TRBV10-3	TRBJ2-7	NA	TGTGCCATCAGTGAGTCGACAGCCATTATATACGAGCAGTACTTC	CAISESTAIIYEQYF
few	TRBV5-1	TRBJ2-7	TRBD1	TGCGCCAGCAGTCCTCAGGGGGCGGGCGAGCAGTACTTC	CASSPQGAGEQYF
NA	TRBV5-6	TRBJ2-7	TRBD1	TGTGCCAGCAACTCCGGGACAGGGGATAACGAGCAGTACTTC	CASNSGTGDNEQYF
many	TRBV9	TRBJ2-1	NA	TGTGCCAGCAGCCCTGGGACCACCTACAATGAGCAGTTCTTC	CASSPGTTYNEQFF
NA	TRBV7-9	TRBJ2-7	NA	TGTGCCAGCAGCTTCGGGACAAACTCCTACGAGCAGTACTTC	CASSFGTNSYEQYF
once	TRBV7-9	TRBJ2-3	NA	TGTGCCAGCAACTTAGCCGAGGCGCAGTATTTT	CASNLAEAQYF
once	TRBV11-2	TRBJ1-2	TRBD1	TGTGCCAGCAGCGCAGGGGGCTTCTATGGCTACACCTTC	CASSAGGFYGYTF
NA	TRBV3-1	TRBJ2-7	NA	TGTGCCAGCAGCCAGATGCAGCCCCGCTCCTACGAGCAGTACTTC	CASSQMQPRSYEQYF
NA	TRBV6-1	TRBJ2-3	TRBD1	TGTGCCAGCACCAAAATACCCGTCCTGATGGGACAGGGAACAGATACGCAGTATTTT	CASTKIPVLMGQGTDTQYF
NA	TRBV7-2	TRBJ2-7	NA	TGTGCCGGCAGCTTCGATAGCTCCTACGAGCAGTACTTC	CAGSFDSSYEQYF
once	TRBV25-1	TRBJ2-5	NA	TGTGCCAGCAGTGAAAGAGCGAGCCTCCAAGAGACCCAGTACTTC	CASSERASLQETQYF
NA	TRBV7-2	TRBJ2-7	TRBD2	TGTGCCAGCAGCATGACTAGCGGGTCCGCCTACGAGCAGTACTTC	CASSMTSGSAYEQYF
few	TRBV27	TRBJ2-5	TRBD2	TGTGCCAGCAGTTTACGCCTAGCGGGCACCCAAGAGACCCAGTACTTC	CASSLRLAGTQETQYF
few	TRBV3-1	TRBJ2-3	NA	TGTGCCAGCAGCCAAGACGCCGACCTCGGAGATACGCAGTATTTT	CASSQDADLGDTQYF
NA	TRBV20-1	TRBJ2-7	NA	TGCAGTGCTAGAGATGGGGGGGCGCGGGACGAGCAGTACTTC	CSARDGGARDEQYF
many	TRBV20-1	TRBJ1-6	NA	TGCAGTGCTTTCTCTTCAGGGAATTCACCCCTCCACTTT	CSAFSSGNSPLHF
few	TRBV6-6	TRBJ1-2	NA	TGTGCCAGCAGTTACGAAACGAACTATGGCTACACCTTC	CASSYETNYGYTF
few	TRBV12-3/TRBV12-4	TRBJ2-1	TRBD1	TGTGCCAGCAGTCCGCGGACAGGGGGCGCGTCTGGGCAGTTCTTC	CASSPRTGGASGQFF
once	TRBV5-5	TRBJ2-7	NA	TGTGCCAGCAGCTTGGGGGGGTCAAGGGGTGAGCAGTACTTC	CASSLGGSRGEQYF
NA	TRBV11-2	TRBJ2-1	NA	TGTGCCAGCAGCTTAGAGACTCCGGTCCGGGGTCCTATTTACAATGAGCAGTTCTTC	CASSLETPVRGPIYNEQFF
NA	TRBV7-2	TRBJ2-1	NA	TGTGCCAGCAGCTCGGTCGAGAGGGGTGAGCAGTTCTTC	CASSSVERGEQFF
few	TRBV15	TRBJ2-3	NA	TGTGCCACCAGCAGAGATATGGATTTGAGGACAGATACGCAGTATTTT	CATSRDMDLRTDTQYF
NA	TRBV18	TRBJ2-6	NA	TGTGCCAGCTCACCAGCGGGCTATGGGGCCAACGTCCTGACTTTC	CASSPAGYGANVLTF
NA	TRBV5-1	TRBJ1-1	TRBD1	TGCGCCAGCAGCGTAGGACAGGACACTGAAGCTTTCTTT	CASSVGQDTEAFF
NA	TRBV19	TRBJ2-3	NA	TGTGCCACTGGGGGCGGGGGCCGCACAGATACGCAGTATTTT	CATGGGGRTDTQYF
NA	TRBV12-3/TRBV12-4	TRBJ2-1	TRBD2	TGTGCCAGCAGTTTACTCCGGACTAGAGGCCCTCGGCAGTTCTTC	CASSLLRTRGPRQFF
NA	TRBV7-9	TRBJ2-3	TRBD2	TGTGCCAGCAGCTTAGCCCTAGCGGGATCATCGACAGATACGCAGTATTTT	CASSLALAGSSTDTQYF
NA	TRBV28	TRBJ1-6	NA	TGTGCCAGCAGTTTATTCAGGCAGGATTATAATTCACCCCTCCACTTT	CASSLFRQDYNSPLHF
NA	TRBV20-1	TRBJ2-1	NA	TGCAGTGCTAGCATCTCTGTGCTCAGCTACAATGAGCAGTTCTTC	CSASISVLSYNEQFF
few	TRBV20-1	TRBJ2-4	NA	TGCAGTGCTACACACCGGGCCCTCGGGGACATTCAGTACTTC	CSATHRALGDIQYF